This is a list of T cell receptor beta chains from one sample in a study of CD8 T cells in ankylosing spondylitis. MiXCR, run by TCRdb on the 5' RACE reads, gives a single entry per CDR3 protein. The table has around 100,000 distinct CDR3 sequences, approximately 25% seen once; the top ten hold 10% to 15%. Sequenced material: synovial fluid, either unsorted or a sorted T cell fraction (not recorded which). The receptors derive from a male donor with ankylosing spondylitis. Both conserved end residues are part of each CDR3. The D gene is left open where the match is weak. Some rows have no size entry. The others give once, few or many, or a class for an expanded clone.

v_gene,j_gene,d_gene,abundance,CDR3nt,CDR3aa
TRBV18,TRBJ1-2,.,.,TGTGCCAGCTCACCATTGCCCGGGGGCAGCTTAAATGGCTACACCTTC,CASSPLPGGSLNGYTF
TRBV10-3,TRBJ1-4,.,.,TGTGCCATCACCCCGGACAACGGCGAAAAACTGTTTTTT,CAITPDNGEKLFF
TRBV12-3/TRBV12-4,TRBJ1-5,.,few,TGTGCCAGCAGTTTGGGCCGTAGCAATCAGCCCCAGCATTTT,CASSLGRSNQPQHF
TRBV5-5,TRBJ1-5,TRBD1,.,TGTGCCAGCAGCCGGAAACAGGGGGGCAATCAGCCCCAGCATTTT,CASSRKQGGNQPQHF
TRBV3-1,TRBJ2-1,.,.,TGTGCCAGCAGCCAAGGTTCCGGGGCCGGGCAGTTCTTC,CASSQGSGAGQFF
TRBV20-1,TRBJ1-1,.,.,TGCAGTGCTAGAAGGCGGACGGGGGGTGAAGCTTTCTTT,CSARRRTGGEAFF
TRBV27,TRBJ2-3,.,few,TGTGCCAGCAGTTTTGACGGCAGAGACACAGATACGCAGTATTTT,CASSFDGRDTDTQYF
TRBV20-1,TRBJ2-7,TRBD2,.,TGCAGTGCCTCCAGGGGGACTAGCGGGAGCCTTCCGTACTTC,CSASRGTSGSLPYF
TRBV20-1,TRBJ1-1,.,.,TGCAGTGCACGCCCCCCAGGTCGGAACACTGAAGCTTTCTTT,CSARPPGRNTEAFF
TRBV2,TRBJ2-1,TRBD2,.,TGTGCCAGCAGTGTATTGGCTAGCGGGGACAATGAGCAGTTCTTC,CASSVLASGDNEQFF
TRBV5-1,TRBJ1-2,.,many,TGCGCCAGCAGCTTGGCGGGGGATCGGGAAGGCTACACCTTC,CASSLAGDREGYTF
TRBV20-1,TRBJ1-2,.,.,TGCAGTGCCCTAACCTGGACAGATAAAGATGGCTACCCCTTC,CSALTWTDKDGYPF
TRBV19,TRBJ1-5,.,many,TGTGCCAGTGGGGGTAGCAATCAGCCCCAGCATTTT,CASGGSNQPQHF
TRBV6-5,TRBJ2-5,.,many,TGTGCCAGCAGTTACTCTTCCCAGGTCCTTGCGACCCAGTACTTC,CASSYSSQVLATQYF
TRBV12-3/TRBV12-4,TRBJ1-1,.,few,TGTGCCAGCACCACCGGACAGACAACTGAAGCTTTCTTT,CASTTGQTTEAFF
TRBV30,TRBJ2-7,.,.,TGTGCCTGGAGTGGTAGGTTGATGCGGCAGGTGGGCGAGCAGTACTTC,CAWSGRLMRQVGEQYF
TRBV4-2,TRBJ2-3,TRBD2,.,TGTGCCAGCAGCCAATTCGCTAGCGGGAGGGCAGATACGCAGTATTTT,CASSQFASGRADTQYF
TRBV5-1,TRBJ2-5,.,.,TGCGCCAGCAGCTTGACTAGCCAAGAGACCCAGTACTTC,CASSLTSQETQYF
TRBV7-2,TRBJ2-3,TRBD2,.,TGTGCCAGCAGCCGTAAGACTAGCGGGAGACCAGATACGCAGTATTTT,CASSRKTSGRPDTQYF
TRBV7-7,TRBJ2-5,TRBD1,.,TGTGCCAGCAGCCCCCCAGGGGGTGGAGAGACCCAGTACTTC,CASSPPGGGETQYF
TRBV20-1,TRBJ1-2,TRBD1,.,TGCAGTGCTAGCTCCGGGACAGCGGGGGGCTATGGCTACACCTTC,CSASSGTAGGYGYTF
TRBV10-3,TRBJ1-4,.,few,TGTGCCATCAGTGAGTCGACGGGGGCTGGTGAAAAACTGTTTTTT,CAISESTGAGEKLFF
TRBV7-2,TRBJ2-1,TRBD2,.,TGTGCCAGCAGGCTAGCGGGAGGGAGCAATGAGCAGTTCTTC,CASRLAGGSNEQFF
TRBV7-9,TRBJ2-1,.,few,TGTGCCAGCAGTTCTATGGAGGTAGGGAGCTCCTACAATGAGCAGTTCTTC,CASSSMEVGSSYNEQFF
TRBV5-5,TRBJ2-7,.,.,TGTGCCAGCAGCATTGGAGAGTACGAGCAGTACTTC,CASSIGEYEQYF
TRBV12-3/TRBV12-4,TRBJ1-2,.,.,TGTGCCAGCAGTTATTTTGTCGAAGGCTACACCTTC,CASSYFVEGYTF
TRBV21-1,TRBJ2-3,.,.,TGTGCCAGCAGCAAAGACGGGGGGGGTGGTTCAGATACGCAGTATTTT,CASSKDGGGGSDTQYF
TRBV5-4,TRBJ2-5,TRBD1,few,TGTGCCAGCAGCAAAAGACAGGGGGCGGGAGAGACCCAGTACTTC,CASSKRQGAGETQYF
TRBV24-1,TRBJ2-1,TRBD2,many,TGTGCCACCAGTGACCCCCGGACTAGCGGAAGCTCCTACAATGAGCAGTTCTTC,CATSDPRTSGSSYNEQFF
TRBV12-3/TRBV12-4,TRBJ2-3,.,.,TGTGCCAGCAGCCAATATAGCCGGGAAAGCACAGATACGCAGTATTTT,CASSQYSRESTDTQYF
TRBV24-1,TRBJ2-5,.,few,TGTGCCACCAGTGCCCAAAGGAGGGGCAATGGAGAGACCCAGTACTTC,CATSAQRRGNGETQYF
TRBV6-4,TRBJ2-1,TRBD2,.,TGTGCCAGCAGTCAGGGCGGGGGCTACAATGAGCAGTTCTTC,CASSQGGGYNEQFF
TRBV9,TRBJ2-5,TRBD2,.,TGTGCCAGCAGCATCACCGGGACTAGCGAGGAGACCCAGTACTTC,CASSITGTSEETQYF
TRBV5-1,TRBJ2-7,TRBD1,.,TGCGCCAGCAGCAAGGACAGGGATGAAGAGCAGTACTTC,CASSKDRDEEQYF
TRBV29-1,TRBJ1-4,.,many,TGCAGCGTCAGAGCCGGGACTCCAAAACTGTTTTTT,CSVRAGTPKLFF
TRBV9,TRBJ1-5,.,.,TGTGCCAGCAGCGTAGCTACCGGGCAGCCCCAGCATTTT,CASSVATGQPQHF
TRBV18,TRBJ2-7,.,many,TGTGCCAGCTCACCGGACAGAGAGCAGTACTTC,CASSPDREQYF
TRBV20-1,TRBJ2-1,.,.,TGCAGTGCTAGAGATCGGCGGGCTCCTTCCTACAATGAGCAGTTCTTC,CSARDRRAPSYNEQFF
TRBV6-1,TRBJ1-3,.,.,TGTGCCAGCAGTGAAATGGCGCTGAACACCATATATTTT,CASSEMALNTIYF
TRBV7-2,TRBJ2-2,.,.,TGTGCCAGCAGCTTAAACCCGCCTTTGAACACCGGGGAGCTGTTTTTT,CASSLNPPLNTGELFF
TRBV12-3/TRBV12-4,TRBJ2-5,.,.,TGTGCCAGCAGTTTAGGCGCGAGTGGCGAGACCCAGTACTTC,CASSLGASGETQYF
TRBV12-5,TRBJ2-2,.,.,TGTGCTAGTGGTTTGGTACAGGGTGGAGGCGGGGAGCTGTTTTTT,CASGLVQGGGGELFF
TRBV7-9,TRBJ1-4,.,.,TGTGCCAGCAGCTCAGGGGCAACTAATGAAAAACTGTTTTTT,CASSSGATNEKLFF
TRBV20-1,TRBJ1-2,.,few,TGCAGTGCCAGGAGGGCCAACTATGGCTACACCTTC,CSARRANYGYTF
TRBV2,TRBJ2-3,TRBD2,.,TGTGCCAGCAGTGGACGGACTAGCGGCAGCACAGATACGCAGTATTTT,CASSGRTSGSTDTQYF